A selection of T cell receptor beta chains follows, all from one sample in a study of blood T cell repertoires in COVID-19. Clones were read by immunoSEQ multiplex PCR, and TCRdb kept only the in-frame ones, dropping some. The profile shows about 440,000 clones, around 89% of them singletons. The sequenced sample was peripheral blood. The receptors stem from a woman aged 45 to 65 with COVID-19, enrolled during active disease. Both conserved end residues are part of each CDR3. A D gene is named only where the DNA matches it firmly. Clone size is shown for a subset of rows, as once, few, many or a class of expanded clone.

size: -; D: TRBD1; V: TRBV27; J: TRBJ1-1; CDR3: CASSPMTGLNTEAFF; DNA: TGTGCCAGCAGTCCCATGACAGGGCTGAACACTGAAGCTTTCTTT
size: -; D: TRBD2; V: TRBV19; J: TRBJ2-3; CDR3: CASSMKLAGLSNTQYF; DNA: TGTGCCAGTAGTATGAAGCTAGCGGGATTATCTAATACGCAGTATTTT
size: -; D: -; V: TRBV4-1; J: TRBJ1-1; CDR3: CASSQDRGSGRRFTEAFF; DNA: TGCGCCAGCAGCCAAGATCGGGGGTCAGGGAGAAGGTTCACTGAAGCTTTCTTT
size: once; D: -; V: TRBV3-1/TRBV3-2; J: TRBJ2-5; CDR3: CASSQGGLETQYF; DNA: TGTGCCAGCAGCCAAGGGGGGCTAGAGACCCAGTACTTC
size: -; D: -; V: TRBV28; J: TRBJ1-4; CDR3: CASSPTLVGGTNEKLFF; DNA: TGTGCCAGCAGTCCGACACTAGTGGGCGGAACTAATGAAAAACTGTTTTTT
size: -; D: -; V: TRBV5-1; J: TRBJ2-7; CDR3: CASSSDNTYEQYF; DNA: TGCGCCAGCAGCTCGGACAATACCTACGAGCAGTACTTC
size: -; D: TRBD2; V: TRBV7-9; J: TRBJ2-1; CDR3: CASSLAGTSQSNEQFF; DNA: TGTGCCAGCAGCTTAGCCGGGACTAGCCAGTCCAATGAGCAGTTCTTC
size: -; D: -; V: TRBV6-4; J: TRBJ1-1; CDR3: CASRNTDRNTEAFF; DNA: TGTGCCAGCAGAAACACGGACAGGAACACTGAAGCTTTCTTT
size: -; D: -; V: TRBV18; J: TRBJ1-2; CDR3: CASSPGGAREGYTF; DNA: TGTGCCAGCTCACCAGGTGGGGCTCGAGAGGGCTACACCTTC
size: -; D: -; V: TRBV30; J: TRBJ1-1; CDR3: CAWVGGPGGNTEAFF; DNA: TGTGCCTGGGTCGGAGGTCCGGGGGGGAACACTGAAGCTTTCTTT